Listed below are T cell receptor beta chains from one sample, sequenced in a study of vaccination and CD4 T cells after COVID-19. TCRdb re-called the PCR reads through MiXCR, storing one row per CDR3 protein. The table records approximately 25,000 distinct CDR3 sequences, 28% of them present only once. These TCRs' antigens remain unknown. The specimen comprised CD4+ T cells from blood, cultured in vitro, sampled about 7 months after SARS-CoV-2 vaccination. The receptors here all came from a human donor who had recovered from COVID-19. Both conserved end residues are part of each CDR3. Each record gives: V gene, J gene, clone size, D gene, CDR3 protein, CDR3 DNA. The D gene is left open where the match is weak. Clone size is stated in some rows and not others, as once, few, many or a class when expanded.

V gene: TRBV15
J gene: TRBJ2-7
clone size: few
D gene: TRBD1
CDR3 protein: CATSPTGTGLNEQYF
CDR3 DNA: TGTGCCACCAGCCCAACCGGGACAGGCCTTAACGAGCAGTACTTC

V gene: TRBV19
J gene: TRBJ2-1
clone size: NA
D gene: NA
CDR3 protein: CASRRKTGDSYNEQFF
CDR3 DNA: TGTGCCAGTAGGCGTAAGACGGGAGACTCCTACAATGAGCAGTTCTTC

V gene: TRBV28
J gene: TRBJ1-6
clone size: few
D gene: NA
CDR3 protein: CASTTRRGSASPLHF
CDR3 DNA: TGTGCCAGCACCACGAGGCGGGGTTCTGCTTCACCCCTCCACTTT

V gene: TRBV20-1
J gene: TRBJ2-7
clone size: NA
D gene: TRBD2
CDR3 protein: CSAVAGAKYEQYF
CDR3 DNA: TGCAGTGCTGTAGCGGGAGCGAAGTACGAGCAGTACTTC

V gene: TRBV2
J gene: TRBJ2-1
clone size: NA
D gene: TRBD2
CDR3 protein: CATQDYGLAEKSSYNEQFF
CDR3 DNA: TGTGCCACCCAAGACTATGGACTAGCGGAAAAGAGCTCCTACAATGAGCAGTTCTTC

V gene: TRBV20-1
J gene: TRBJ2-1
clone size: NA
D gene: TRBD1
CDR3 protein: CSARRYLWDRGEVYSYNEQFF
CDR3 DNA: TGCAGTGCTAGACGATATTTATGGGACAGGGGCGAAGTATACTCCTACAATGAGCAGTTCTTC

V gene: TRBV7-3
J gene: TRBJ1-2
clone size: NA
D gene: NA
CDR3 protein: CASSSQGSIGYTF
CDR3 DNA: TGTGCCAGCAGCTCCCAGGGTTCAATTGGCTACACCTTC

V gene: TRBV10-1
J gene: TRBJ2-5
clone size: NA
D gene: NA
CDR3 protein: CASSESFRETQYF
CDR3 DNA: TGCGCCAGCAGTGAGTCGTTCAGGGAGACCCAGTACTTC

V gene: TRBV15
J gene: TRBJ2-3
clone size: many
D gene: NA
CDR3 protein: CATSRDGGRTDTQYF
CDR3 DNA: TGTGCCACCAGCAGAGATGGGGGGAGGACAGATACGCAGTATTTT

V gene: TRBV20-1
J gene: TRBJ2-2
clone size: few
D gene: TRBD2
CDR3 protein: CSAKRVTSGTTGELFF
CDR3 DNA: TGCAGTGCGAAAAGGGTGACTAGCGGGACGACCGGGGAGCTGTTTTTT

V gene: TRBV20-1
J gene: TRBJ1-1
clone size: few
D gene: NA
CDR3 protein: CSAPNPDWRSTEAFF
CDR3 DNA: TGCAGTGCCCCCAATCCGGACTGGAGGTCCACTGAAGCTTTCTTT

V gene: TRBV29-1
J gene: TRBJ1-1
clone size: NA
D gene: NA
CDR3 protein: CSVEGIMNTEAFF
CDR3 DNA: TGCAGCGTAGAAGGAATAATGAACACTGAAGCTTTCTTT

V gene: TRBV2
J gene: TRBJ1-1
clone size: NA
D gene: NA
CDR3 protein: CASIRFTEAFF
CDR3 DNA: TGTGCCAGCATCCGTTTCACTGAAGCTTTCTTT

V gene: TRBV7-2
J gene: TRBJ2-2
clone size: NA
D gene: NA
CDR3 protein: CASTTNRGELFF
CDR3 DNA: TGTGCCAGCACCACGAATAGGGGGGAGCTGTTTTTT

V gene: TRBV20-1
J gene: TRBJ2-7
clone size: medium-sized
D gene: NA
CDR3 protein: CSAGAYEQYF
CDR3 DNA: TGCAGTGCTGGGGCCTACGAGCAGTACTTC

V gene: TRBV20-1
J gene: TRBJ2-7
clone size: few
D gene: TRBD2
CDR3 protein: CSARKGTSGYEQYF
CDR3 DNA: TGCAGTGCTAGAAAGGGGACTAGCGGGTACGAGCAGTACTTC

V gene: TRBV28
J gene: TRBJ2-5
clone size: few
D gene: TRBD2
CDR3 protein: CASSGRLAGKEETQYF
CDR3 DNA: TGTGCCAGCAGTGGGCGACTAGCGGGAAAGGAAGAGACCCAGTACTTC

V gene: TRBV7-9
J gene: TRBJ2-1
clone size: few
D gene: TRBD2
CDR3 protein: CASSLGLAAYNEQFF
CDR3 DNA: TGTGCCAGCAGCTTGGGACTAGCGGCCTACAATGAGCAGTTCTTC

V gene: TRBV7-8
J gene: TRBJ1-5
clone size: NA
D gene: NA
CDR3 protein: CASSPRDGQQPQHF
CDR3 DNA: TGTGCCAGCAGCCCCCGGGATGGCCAGCAGCCCCAGCATTTT

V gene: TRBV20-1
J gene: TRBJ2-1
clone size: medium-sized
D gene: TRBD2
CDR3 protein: CSASSLAGVEQFF
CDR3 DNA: TGCAGTGCTAGCTCGCTAGCGGGAGTTGAGCAGTTCTTC

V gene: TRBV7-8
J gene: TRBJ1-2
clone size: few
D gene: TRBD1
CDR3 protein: CASSSGRTGSSYGYTF
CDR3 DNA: TGTGCCAGCAGCTCTGGGCGGACAGGGTCTAGCTATGGCTACACCTTC

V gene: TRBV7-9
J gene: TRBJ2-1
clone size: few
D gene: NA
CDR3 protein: CASSFSGNEQFF
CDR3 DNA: TGTGCCAGCAGCTTTAGCGGCAATGAGCAGTTCTTC

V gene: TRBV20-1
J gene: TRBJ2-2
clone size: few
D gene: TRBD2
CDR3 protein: CSDPTSGRETGELFF
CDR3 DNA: TGCAGTGACCCGACTAGCGGGAGGGAGACCGGGGAGCTGTTTTTT

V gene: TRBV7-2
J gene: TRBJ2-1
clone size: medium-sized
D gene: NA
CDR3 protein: CASSFFREEQFF
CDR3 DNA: TGTGCCAGCAGCTTCTTTCGGGAAGAGCAGTTCTTC

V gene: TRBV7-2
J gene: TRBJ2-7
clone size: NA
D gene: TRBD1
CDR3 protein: CASGPGQGAGEQYF
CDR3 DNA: TGCGCCAGCGGGCCGGGACAGGGGGCGGGGGAGCAGTACTTC

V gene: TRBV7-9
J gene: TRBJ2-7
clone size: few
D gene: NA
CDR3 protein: CASSQPHRSYEQYF
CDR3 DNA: TGTGCCAGCAGCCAGCCACACCGCTCCTACGAGCAGTACTTC

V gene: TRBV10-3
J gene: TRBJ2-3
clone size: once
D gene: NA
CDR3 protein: CAISELADTQYF
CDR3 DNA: TGTGCCATCAGTGAGCTGGCAGATACGCAGTATTTT

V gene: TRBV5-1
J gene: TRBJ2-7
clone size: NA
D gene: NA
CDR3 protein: CASSLRGSGGYEQYF
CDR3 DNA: TGCGCCAGCAGCTTAAGGGGCTCGGGTGGGTACGAGCAGTACTTC

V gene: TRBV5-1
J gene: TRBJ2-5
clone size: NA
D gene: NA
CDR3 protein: CASSWGRQSQETQYF
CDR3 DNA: TGCGCCAGCAGCTGGGGGAGACAGTCACAAGAGACCCAGTACTTC

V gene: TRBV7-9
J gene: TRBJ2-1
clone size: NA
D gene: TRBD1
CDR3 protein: CASSRTGLISNEQFF
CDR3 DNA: TGTGCCAGCAGTCGGACAGGCCTAATTTCCAATGAGCAGTTCTTC

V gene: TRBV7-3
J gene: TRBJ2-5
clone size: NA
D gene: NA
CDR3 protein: CASSITGTLQETQYF
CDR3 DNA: TGTGCCAGCAGCATTACCGGGACTCTCCAAGAGACCCAGTACTTC

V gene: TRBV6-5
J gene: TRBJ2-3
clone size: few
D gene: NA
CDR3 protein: CASSYSGSTGTDTQYF
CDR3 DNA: TGTGCCAGCAGTTACTCTGGTTCTACGGGCACAGATACGCAGTATTTT

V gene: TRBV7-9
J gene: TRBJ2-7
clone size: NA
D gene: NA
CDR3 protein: CASSSSQGRLYEQYF
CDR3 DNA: TGTGCCAGCAGCTCCTCGCAGGGTCGTCTCTACGAGCAGTACTTC

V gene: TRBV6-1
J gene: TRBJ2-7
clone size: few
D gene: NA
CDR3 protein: CASRRRGSYEQYF
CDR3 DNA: TGTGCCAGCAGACGGCGGGGCTCCTACGAGCAGTACTTC

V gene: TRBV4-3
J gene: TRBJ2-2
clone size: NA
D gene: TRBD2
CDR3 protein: CASSQDAGWGGRTGELFF
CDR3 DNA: TGCGCCAGCAGCCAAGATGCAGGTTGGGGAGGGCGGACCGGGGAGCTGTTTTTT

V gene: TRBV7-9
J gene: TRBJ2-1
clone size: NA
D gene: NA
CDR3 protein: CASSLAGTMYNEQFF
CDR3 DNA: TGTGCCAGCAGCTTGGCCGGGACAATGTACAATGAGCAGTTCTTC

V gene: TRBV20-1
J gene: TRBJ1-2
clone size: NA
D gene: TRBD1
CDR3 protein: CSAGAGQGAPGYGYTF
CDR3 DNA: TGCAGTGCTGGAGCGGGACAGGGGGCGCCAGGCTATGGCTACACCTTC

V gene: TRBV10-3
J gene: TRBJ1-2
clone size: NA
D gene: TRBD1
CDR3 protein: CAISESTGTGDGYTF
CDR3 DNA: TGTGCCATCAGTGAGTCGACCGGGACAGGGGATGGCTACACCTTC

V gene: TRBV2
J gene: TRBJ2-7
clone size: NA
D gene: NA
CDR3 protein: CASSPQDHEQYF
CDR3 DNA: TGTGCCAGCAGCCCCCAGGACCACGAGCAGTACTTC

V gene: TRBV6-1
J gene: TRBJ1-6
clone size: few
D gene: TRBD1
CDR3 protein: CAARDRGNSPLHF
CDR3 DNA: TGTGCCGCCCGGGACAGGGGAAATTCACCCCTCCACTTT

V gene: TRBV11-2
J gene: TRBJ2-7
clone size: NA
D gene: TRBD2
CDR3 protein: CASSLDPSGSSYEQYF
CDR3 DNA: TGTGCCAGCAGCTTAGATCCTAGCGGGAGTTCCTACGAGCAGTACTTC

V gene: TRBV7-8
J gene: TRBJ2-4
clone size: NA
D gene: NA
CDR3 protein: CASSLVRDNIQYF
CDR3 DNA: TGTGCCAGCAGCTTAGTCCGGGATAACATTCAGTACTTC

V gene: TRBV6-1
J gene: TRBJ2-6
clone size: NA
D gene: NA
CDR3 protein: CASSLRSGANVLTF
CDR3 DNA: TGTGCCAGCAGTCTCAGATCTGGGGCCAACGTCCTGACTTTC

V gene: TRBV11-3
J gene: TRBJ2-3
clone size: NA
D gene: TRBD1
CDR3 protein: CASSLGRQGSDTQYF
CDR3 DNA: TGTGCCAGCAGCTTAGGACGACAGGGATCAGATACGCAGTATTTT

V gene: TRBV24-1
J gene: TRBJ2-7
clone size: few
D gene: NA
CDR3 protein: CATSDFRGYEQYF
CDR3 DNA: TGTGCCACCAGTGATTTTAGAGGGTACGAGCAGTACTTC

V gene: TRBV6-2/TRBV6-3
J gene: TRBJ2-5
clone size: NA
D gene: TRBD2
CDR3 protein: CASSRRLAGGPVETQYF
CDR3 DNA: TGTGCCAGCAGCCGCCGACTAGCGGGAGGGCCGGTAGAGACCCAGTACTTC

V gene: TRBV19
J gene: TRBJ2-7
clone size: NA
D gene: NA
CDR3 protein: CASSMALEGEQYF
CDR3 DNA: TGTGCCAGTAGTATGGCCCTAGAAGGCGAGCAGTACTTC